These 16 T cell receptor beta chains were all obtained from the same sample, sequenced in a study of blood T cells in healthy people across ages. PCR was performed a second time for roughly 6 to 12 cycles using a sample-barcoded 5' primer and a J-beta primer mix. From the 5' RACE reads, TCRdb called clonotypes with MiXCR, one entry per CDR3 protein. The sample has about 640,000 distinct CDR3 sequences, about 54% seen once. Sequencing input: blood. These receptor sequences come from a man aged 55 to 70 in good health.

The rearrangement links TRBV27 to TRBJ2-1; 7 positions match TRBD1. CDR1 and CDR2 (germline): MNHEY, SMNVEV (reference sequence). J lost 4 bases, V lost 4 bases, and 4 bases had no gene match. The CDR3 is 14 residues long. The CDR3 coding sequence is TGTGCCAGCAGTTGGTCCAGGGGGTACAATGAGCAGTTCTTC. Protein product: CASSWSRGYNEQFF.

The CDR3 DNA follows: TGTGCCATCAGTGAGTCGGACGGGGAGACCCAGTACTTC. Protein: CAISESDGETQYF. V is TRBV10-3 and J is TRBJ2-5; unclear D gene. Germline values: CDR1 ENHRY, CDR2 SYGVKD. The CDR3 has 13 residues. V gave up 0 bases and J gave up 5 bases, with 7 bases separating them.

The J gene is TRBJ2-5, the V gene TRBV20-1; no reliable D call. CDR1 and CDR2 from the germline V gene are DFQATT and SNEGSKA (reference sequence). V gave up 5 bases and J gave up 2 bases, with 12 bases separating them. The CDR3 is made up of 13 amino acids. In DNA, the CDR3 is TGCAGTGCTCCGGAATGGGGACAAGAGACCCAGTACTTC. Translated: CSAPEWGQETQYF.

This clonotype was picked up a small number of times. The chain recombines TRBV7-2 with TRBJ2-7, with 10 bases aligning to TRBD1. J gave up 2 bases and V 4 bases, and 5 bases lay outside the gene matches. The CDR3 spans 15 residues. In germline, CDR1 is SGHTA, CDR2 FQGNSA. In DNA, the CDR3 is TGTGCCAGCAGCTCCCGGGACAGGGGACCCTACGAGCAGTACTTC. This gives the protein CASSSRDRGPYEQYF.

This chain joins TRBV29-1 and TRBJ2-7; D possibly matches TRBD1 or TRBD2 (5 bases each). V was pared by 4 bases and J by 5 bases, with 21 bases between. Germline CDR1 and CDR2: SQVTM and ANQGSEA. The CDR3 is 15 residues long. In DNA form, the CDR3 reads TGCAGCGTTGTTCAGTGGGGACCCAGAGTGGACGAGCAGTACTTC. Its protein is CSVVQWGPRVDEQYF.

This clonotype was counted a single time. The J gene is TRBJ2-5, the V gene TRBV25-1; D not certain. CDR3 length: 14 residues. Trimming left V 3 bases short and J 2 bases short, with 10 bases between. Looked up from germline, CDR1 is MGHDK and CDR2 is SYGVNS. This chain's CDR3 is CASSDSLAQETQYF. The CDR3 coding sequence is TGTGCCAGCAGTGACAGCCTGGCGCAAGAGACCCAGTACTTC.

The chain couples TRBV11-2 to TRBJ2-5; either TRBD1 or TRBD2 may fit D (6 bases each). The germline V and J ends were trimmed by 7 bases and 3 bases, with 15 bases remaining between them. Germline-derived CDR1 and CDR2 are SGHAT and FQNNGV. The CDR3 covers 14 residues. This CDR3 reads CASTTRGAKETQYF. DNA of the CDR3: TGTGCCAGCACGACTAGGGGGGCCAAAGAGACCCAGTACTTC.

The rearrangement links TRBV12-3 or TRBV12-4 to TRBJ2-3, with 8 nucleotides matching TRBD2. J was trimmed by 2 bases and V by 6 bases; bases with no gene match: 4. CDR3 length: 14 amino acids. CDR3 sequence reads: CASRRGGPTDTQYF. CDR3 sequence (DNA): TGTGCCAGCAGACGCGGGGGGCCCACAGATACGCAGTATTTT.

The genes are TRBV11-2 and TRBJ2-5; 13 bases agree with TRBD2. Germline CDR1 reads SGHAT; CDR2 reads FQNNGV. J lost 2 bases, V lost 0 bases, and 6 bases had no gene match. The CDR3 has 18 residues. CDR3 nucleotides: TGTGCCAGCAGCTTAGAACTAGCGGGGGGGCGAGGGCAAGAGACCCAGTACTTC. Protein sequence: CASSLELAGGRGQETQYF. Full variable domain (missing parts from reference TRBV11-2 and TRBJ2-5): EAGVAQSPRYKIIEKRQSVAFWCNPISGHATLYWYQQILGQGPKLLIQFQNNGVVDDSQLPKDRFSAERLKGVDSTLKIQPAKLEDSAVYLCASSLELAGGRGQETQYFGPGTRLLVL.

The CDR3 DNA sequence: TGTGCCAGCAGCCAAGATCCCAGCGGGGGGGCAGAGATCCAGTACTTC. This translates into CASSQDPSGGAEIQYF. V and J are TRBV3-1 and TRBJ2-7, with 10 bases fitting TRBD2. The CDR3 is 16 residues long. V gave up 0 bases and J gave up 10 bases; unmatched junction bases: 12. CDR1 and CDR2 from the germline V gene are LGHDT and YNNKEL (reference sequence).

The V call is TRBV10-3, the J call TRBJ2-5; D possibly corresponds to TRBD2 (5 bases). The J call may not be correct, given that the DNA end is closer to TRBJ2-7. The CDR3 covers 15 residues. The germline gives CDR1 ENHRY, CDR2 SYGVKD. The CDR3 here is CAISDGRTAGNEQYF. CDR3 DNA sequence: TGTGCCATCAGTGATGGTCGGACGGCGGGTAACGAGCAGTACTTC.

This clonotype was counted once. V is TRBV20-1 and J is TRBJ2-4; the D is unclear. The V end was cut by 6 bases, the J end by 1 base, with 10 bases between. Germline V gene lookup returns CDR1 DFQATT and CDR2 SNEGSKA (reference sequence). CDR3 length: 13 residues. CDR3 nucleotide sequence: TGCAGTGCGGACGCCAACGCCAAAAACATTCAGTACTTC. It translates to CSADANAKNIQYF.

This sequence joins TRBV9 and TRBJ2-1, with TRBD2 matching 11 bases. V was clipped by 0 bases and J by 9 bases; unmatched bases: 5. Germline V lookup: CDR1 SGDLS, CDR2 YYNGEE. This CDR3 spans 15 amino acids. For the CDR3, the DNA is TGTGCCAGCAGCGTAGTAACTAGCGGGGGTGGTGAGCAGTTCTTC. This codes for CASSVVTSGGGEQFF.

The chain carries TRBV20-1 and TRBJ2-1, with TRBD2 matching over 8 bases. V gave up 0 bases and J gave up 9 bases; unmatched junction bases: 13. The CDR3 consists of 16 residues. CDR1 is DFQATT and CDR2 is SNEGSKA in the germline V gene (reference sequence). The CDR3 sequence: CSARDVRVARGGEQFF. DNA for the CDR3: TGCAGTGCTAGAGATGTAAGGGTTGCCCGGGGGGGTGAGCAGTTCTTC.

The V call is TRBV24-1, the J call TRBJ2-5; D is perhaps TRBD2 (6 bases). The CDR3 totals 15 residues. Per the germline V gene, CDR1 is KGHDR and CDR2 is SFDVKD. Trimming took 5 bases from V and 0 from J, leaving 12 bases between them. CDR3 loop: CATSGFSGYQETQYF. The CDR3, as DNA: TGTGCCACCAGTGGGTTTAGCGGATACCAAGAGACCCAGTACTTC.

The CDR3 DNA is TGCAGTGCTAGAGATCGGGGTCACCAAGAGACCCAGTACTTC. Translating it yields CSARDRGHQETQYF. This chain uses TRBV20-1 with TRBJ2-5; a weak D match, TRBD2 (5 bases). Germline V gives CDR1 DFQATT, CDR2 SNEGSKA (reference sequence). V dropped 0 bases and J dropped 0 bases, with 8 bases sitting between them. The CDR3 extends over 14 amino acids.